Reported below is one TCR beta chain. Its target is unknown. TCRdb called the 5' RACE reads again in MiXCR, with one record for every CDR3 protein. The sample gives fewer than 450,000 distinct CDR3 sequences, 9.5% to 13% of which show up once; more than 15% is in the top ten. V lost 6 bases and J 1 base, leaving 9 bases between the germline ends. CDR1 is MNHNS, CDR2 SASEGT, per germline. CDR3 length equals 14 residues. The data were taken from a study of T cells after yellow fever vaccination. The study's findings and limits: After the booster, nearly 98% of CD4 and roughly nine tenths of CD8 primary-response clones were re-detected. Weaker, the secondary response peaked sooner, at day 5 versus 15.

V gene TRBV6-1 combines with J gene TRBJ2-2; tentatively, D is TRBD1 (5 bases). The sample here was PBMCs, taken on the day of the first yellow fever vaccination. The clonotype originates from a man younger than 35 who received the YFV17D yellow fever vaccine. CDR3 in amino acids: CASRQGLNTGELFF. CDR3 DNA: TGTGCCAGCAGGCAGGGCCTGAACACCGGGGAGCTGTTTTTT.